The present T cell receptor (beta chain) was sequenced within a study of cytomegalovirus exposure and HLA in healthy donors (dated by TCRdb to between 2016 and 2019). Regarding the complete study: An earlier analysis of a few hundred of the donors reported over 250 Gb of sequence data and around 100 million unique TCR beta sequences obtained from around 180 million T cells. An early release covering more than 500 HLA-typed donors comprised about 300 gigabases of sequencing data and approximately 85 million unique TCR sequences. The genetic ancestry cluster associated with self-reported Caucasian donors included about 84% of the roughly 390 genotyped donors. The study was designed to test whether signatures of past pathogen exposure could be identified by cataloging public T cell receptors. The T cell repertoires of several hundred subjects were profiled by immunosequencing and related to cytomegalovirus serostatus. In addition to the first cohort of 666 subjects, a separate validation cohort of under 150 different subjects was used. High-throughput TCR immunosequencing, statistical association of individual TCRs with disease status, and machine learning were combined to predict cytomegalovirus infection status. A later analysis re-examined previously published TCR beta repertoires from 500 to 700 donors and added high-resolution HLA genotyping to investigate patterns of TCR occurrence. In the later analysis, no new phenotypic data were used to find candidate immune exposures; instead, reliance was placed on TCR beta sequences and their occurrence across donors. An earlier analysis of roughly 580 of the donors used high-throughput TCR beta sequencing to judge whether each TCR beta V gene segment behaved as functional or pseudogenic. Donor age, sex, ethnicity and CMV serostatus were compiled alongside the repertoire data. Genome-wide SNP genotypes for about 60% of the 666 donors were used in a later genetic analysis, which treated that subset as a discovery cohort. Every repertoire in the discovery cohort had been generated on one and the same sequencing platform. HLA typing covered class I and class II loci at four-digit resolution. Typing coverage varied by locus: about 620-630 donors for A, B, C, DRB1 and DQB1; around 560 for DQA1; nearly 610 for DPA1; approximately 450 for DPB1. About 5 DR-DQ haplotypes were handled as single units for association and clustering, since linkage in the cohort was strong. Among almost 400 genotyped donors of the cohort, an average of approximately 240,000 unique TCR beta nucleotide sequences were sequenced per donor, around 20% of them non-productive.

Library preparation employed the immunoSEQ multiplex PCR assay. For the multiplex PCR, a mixture combining 60 forward primers for TCR Vbeta segments and 13 reverse primers for TCR Jbeta segments was used. The CDR3 region of rearranged TCR beta genes was amplified from genomic DNA with a multiplex PCR assay. The Illumina HiSeq System was used to sequence the amplified TCR beta libraries as 87-base-pair reads. Per the source publication's procedure: Across the 500 to 750 repertoires, a later analysis counted approximately 75 million unique TCR beta chains, approximately 10 million of which were shared by at least two donors. Raw reads were error-corrected and collapsed into unique sequences by a nearest-neighbor algorithm in which closely related sequences were merged to remove PCR and sequencing errors. Alignment of CDR3 sequences to IMGT reference sequences was used to assign V, D and J gene segments. For a sequence to be retained, a match of at least six nucleotides was required to both a V gene segment and a J gene segment. A rearrangement counted as productive if the CDR3 had no stop codons and remained in frame with V and J, and every other rearrangement counted as non-productive. CDR3 was defined according to IMGT convention as the region running from the second conserved V-encoded cysteine to the conserved J-encoded phenylalanine. The earlier analysis of approximately 500 of the donors excluded sequences that lacked an unambiguous match to a single V gene segment. In an earlier analysis of roughly 600 of the donors, a V segment was called functional when productive rearrangements were above 56.7%, and segregating when the standard deviation between donors exceeded 5%. To diagnose cytomegalovirus status from the catalog of TCR beta chain sequences, a statistical classification framework was built. In a later analysis, TCR nucleotide sequences were compared against IMGT/GENE-DB human TR gene sequences so that V and J genes could be assigned. In a later analysis, CDR3 sequences and most-parsimonious VDJ recombination scenarios were assigned using the TCRdist pipeline. In a later analysis, every TCR beta chain was defined by the combination of its CDR3 amino acid sequence and its V-gene family, and reads without a unique V-gene family were dropped. As a way to deal with suspected cross-contamination and a sequencing artifact, a later analysis dropped 450 to 600 nucleotide sequences that were highly shared and had low generation probability. In a later analysis, a clonal expansion index for each public chain was calculated from normalized within-repertoire ranks of inferred template counts. In a later analysis, generation probabilities were computed using a VDJ recombination model fitted to out-of-frame rearrangements, and the results were checked against IGoR. A later analysis scored TCR-TCR, TCR-HLA and TCR-CMV co-occurrence with hypergeometric tests, applying a repertoire-size bias correction to TCR pairs. False discovery rates were estimated in a later analysis by permuting HLA or CMV assignments 20 times. In a later analysis, co-occurring TCRs were grouped with DBSCAN, and TCRdist sequence similarity was added when clustering was performed within HLA-allele-positive subsets. Repertoires with fewer than 30,000 or more than 120,000 public chains were left out of co-occurrence clustering, as were a handful of repertoires with anomalous nucleotide sharing. In its TCRdb copy, this immuneACCESS table keeps in-frame sequences only and misses some clones. Where compared with another copy, unresolved V genes explain less than half of these, and the others have no known cause. The D gene and trimming were derived from the DNA, and the V and J assignments and clone size from that table. The sample yields 90,000 to 140,000 clones; 69% were counted once. Under 4% of the sample is taken by the ten largest.

Comment on this clone: Its recognized antigen is unknown. No much larger clone is present one base from it, and per-base qualities are unavailable.

What the research found in general, with its limitations: An earlier analysis of around 600 of the donors showed that most TCR beta V segments appeared in productive rearrangements either about 87% or about 30% of the time, which broadly matched IMGT annotations. A later genetic analysis reported fewer N-insertions in productive TCRs among donors in an Asian-associated ancestry cluster than the roughly 670-donor mean. Immune exposure information for the cohort was limited to CMV serostatus. Because some donors lacked HLA typing at each locus, the association tests relied only on the typed subset. Linkage disequilibrium might explain the correlated functional status among segregating V segments, but an unknown experimental factor could not be ruled out. According to a later analysis, parvovirus B19, influenza, CMV and Epstein-Barr virus appeared linked to several top co-occurrence clusters. In this cohort, only TCR beta chains were sequenced, and detectable features were limited by the absence of alpha or paired-chain data. Specific HLA alleles were associated with 16,951 TCR beta sequences at a false discovery rate of 0.05 in a later analysis. In the study, some 180 TCR beta chains were listed as associated with cytomegalovirus. Most CMV-associated TCR beta chains appeared to be HLA-restricted in a later analysis, and the HLA associations seemed to be driven largely by CMV exposure. Three of the identified cytomegalovirus-associated TCR beta chains were confirmed in vitro to be specific for cytomegalovirus antigens. In a later analysis, the rate of TCR association differed among HLA loci, with DRB1 alleles having the most associated TCRs and HLA-C alleles having the fewest. A group of highly shared sequence variants was considered likely to be a technical artifact of the sequencing pipeline. The earlier analysis of approximately 590 of the donors excluded approximately 17 rarely observed V segments, including chromosome 9 orphons, because counts were too low. A later analysis found that HLA-associated TCR beta chains were more clonally expanded and had lower generation probabilities than equally common non-associated chains. A later genetic analysis associated a missense DCLRE1C variant with V-gene and J-gene trimming of TCR beta chains, and an independent cohort replicated the association. When HLA alleles, especially DR and DQ, strongly co-occurred, attributing TCR associations to individual alleles was difficult. The classifier was reported to diagnose cytomegalovirus status with high specificity and sensitivity in both the original cohort and the validation cohort. Most TCR sequences were seen in very few donors, while some public TCRs were found in many individuals. It was suggested by the authors that the approach could potentially be generalized to other disease states and immunological phenotypes. A further reported finding was that TCR beta sequences accurately predicted the HLA-A and HLA-B alleles for most subjects in the first cohort. Presence/absence analyses assumed roughly uniform sequencing depth across donors, an assumption that may not hold.

The cohort consisted of 650 to 700 healthy bone marrow donors. At the time of sampling, all cohort members were nominally healthy, though unrecorded immune exposures were likely present. The donor tested CMV seronegative, placing the donor among the approximately 360 seronegative members of the cohort. Each donor provided a peripheral blood sample, and peripheral blood mononuclear cells were used for TCR beta sequencing. The Qiagen DNeasy Blood Extraction Kit was used to extract genomic DNA from the blood cell samples. Sequenced: PBMCs. The origin of this receptor is a man aged 25 to 45 in good health and CMV-seronegative.

The bases are TGTGCCAGCTCACCATCAGGGCTAGAGACCCAGTACTTC. It specifies CASSPSGLETQYF. This chain joins TRBV18 to TRBJ2-5; tentative D gene TRBD1, with 5 bases matching. The CDR3 runs 13 residues from the cysteine to the phenylalanine. Only the CDR3 portion is preserved as DNA: 39 bases, with reading frame beginning at the first base. Trimming takes 2 bases from V and 4 bases from J, and the germline ends sit 8 bases apart. Sequences KGHSH (CDR1) and LQKENI (CDR2) are obtained from the germline V gene.